A selection of T cell receptor beta chains follows, all from one sample in a study of blood T cell repertoires in COVID-19. Method: immunoSEQ multiplex PCR; TCRdb's copy keeps in-frame clones and lacks some. The sample holds over 100,000 clones, roughly 84% seen once. The specimen was peripheral blood. These receptors were collected from a man aged 60 to 75 with acute or convalescent COVID-19. CDR3s include the opening cysteine and the closing phenylalanine or tryptophan. A D gene is named only where the DNA matches it firmly. Clone size, where shown, is once, few, many, or a class for clones that have expanded.

clone_size	d_call	v_call	j_call	cdr3_nt	cdr3_aa
-	-	TRBV28	TRBJ2-5	TGTGCCAGCAGTTTAGCAGGGTCGATGCAAGAGACCCAGTACTTC	CASSLAGSMQETQYF
-	-	TRBV7-9	TRBJ1-1	TGTGCTGGCAGAGCAGGGAACACTGAAGCTTTCTTT	CAGRAGNTEAFF
-	TRBD1	TRBV30	TRBJ2-2	TGTGCCTGGAGTGGGACCGGACAGGGTGTGGGCACCGGGGAGCTGTTTTTT	CAWSGTGQGVGTGELFF
-	TRBD2	TRBV5-8	TRBJ2-5	TGTGCCAGCAGGTATCCGGGACTAGCGGGAGGTTTCCAAGAGACCCAGTACTTC	CASRYPGLAGGFQETQYF
once	TRBD1	TRBV19	TRBJ1-2	TGTGCCAGTAGTGCCAGGGGGCAAGTCTATGGCTACACCTTC	CASSARGQVYGYTF
-	-	TRBV3-1/TRBV3-2	TRBJ2-5	TGTGCCAGCAGCCAAAATCTCGGGGAGACCCAGTACTTC	CASSQNLGETQYF
-	-	TRBV29-1	TRBJ1-3	TGCAGCGTCTTACCAGGGGAAAGTGGAAACACCATATATTTT	CSVLPGESGNTIYF
many	TRBD1	TRBV4-2	TRBJ1-2	TGTGCCAGCAGCCAAATGGGGACAGCTGTTAACTATGGCTACACCTTC	CASSQMGTAVNYGYTF
-	TRBD2	TRBV6-5	TRBJ2-1	TGTGCCAGCCGTCCTAGCGGGAGCCCCGGCGGTGAGCAGTTCTTC	CASRPSGSPGGEQFF
-	-	TRBV7-9	TRBJ1-2	TGTGCCAGCAGCTTAGTTGAGCGGGACGGCTATGGCTACACCTTC	CASSLVERDGYGYTF
-	-	TRBV5-1	TRBJ1-1	TGCGCCAGCAGGGCTGACAGCTCGAACACTGAAGCTTTCTTT	CASRADSSNTEAFF
once	TRBD2	TRBV5-6	TRBJ2-1	TGTGCCAGCAGCTTCAACCTAGCGGGCTCCTACAATGAGCAGTTCTTC	CASSFNLAGSYNEQFF
-	TRBD1	TRBV10-3	TRBJ2-1	TGTGCCATCGGGGGGACAGGGCGGAATGAGCAGTTCTTC	CAIGGTGRNEQFF
-	TRBD2	TRBV27	TRBJ2-1	TGTGCCAGCAGAACTAGCGGTTGGGAGCAGTTCTTC	CASRTSGWEQFF
-	-	TRBV7-9	TRBJ2-1	TGTGCCAGCAGCATTGGACTGGGGAGTGAGCAGTTCTTC	CASSIGLGSEQFF
few	-	TRBV11-3	TRBJ2-1	TGTGCCAGCAGCTTAGTTGGTCTGGCAGGGGAGAGTAATGAGCAGTTCTTC	CASSLVGLAGESNEQFF
-	TRBD1	TRBV10-3	TRBJ2-7	TGTGCCATCAGTGACACAGGGGGGAGCTCCTACGAGCAGTACTTC	CAISDTGGSSYEQYF
few	-	TRBV5-1	TRBJ2-2	TGCGCCAGCAGCTTGGGTTCTCCCACCGGGGAGCTGTTTTTT	CASSLGSPTGELFF
-	TRBD1	TRBV6-6	TRBJ1-5	TGTGCCAGCAGATCAGACAGGGCGCGGGGCAATCAGCCCCAGCATTTT	CASRSDRARGNQPQHF
-	TRBD2	TRBV5-1	TRBJ2-1	TGCGCCAGCAGCTCGGATCCTAGCGGGACCTTGGCTGAGCAGTTCTTC	CASSSDPSGTLAEQFF
-	-	TRBV4-3	TRBJ1-4	TGCGCCAGCAGCCATTCCGGGGGGGGTCTAAATGAAAAACTGTTTTTT	CASSHSGGGLNEKLFF
-	TRBD1	TRBV6-5	TRBJ1-2	TGTGCCAGCAGCCTACAGGGGGGAAGAGATGGCTACACCTTC	CASSLQGGRDGYTF
-	-	TRBV6-5	TRBJ1-2	TGTGCCAGCAGTTCTGGACAGTTCAATGGCTACACCTTC	CASSSGQFNGYTF
-	-	TRBV24-1	TRBJ2-1	TGTGCCACCAGTGATTATGGCGGGAACAATGAGCAGTTCTTC	CATSDYGGNNEQFF